The sequence of this T cell receptor (beta chain) was determined in a study of T cell repertoires in aging, cancer and after chemotherapy. In the study overall: Patients with glioblastoma brain tumors were sampled before and after temozolomide-based therapy.

Amplification of TCR beta used genomic DNA extracted from peripheral blood. This clonotype came up a few times. Its antigen is undetermined. Multiplex touch-down PCR with TRB-A/B primers amplified rearranged V-D-J TRB sequences. TCRdb ran MiXCR on the multiplex PCR reads and lists one entry per CDR3 protein. Of 2,100 or so distinct CDR3 sequences listed, about 24% are singletons. Trimming took off 3 bases at V and 6 bases at J, with 20 bases between the two ends. This CDR3 is built from 16 residues. Germline loops: CDR1 DFQATT, CDR2 SNEGSKA (reference sequence). General study findings and limits: Median generation probability rose over the chemotherapy interval in each cancer cohort, suggesting rebound thymic output. Healthy donors lost TCR diversity with age mainly through richness, cancer patients through richness and evenness. Age-matched healthy donors had significantly more diverse, less clonal blood TCR repertoires than untreated cancer patients.

The clonotype comes from a human donor with a solid tumor. The chain recombines TRBV20-1 with TRBJ2-2; no clear D. Sequenced: blood. CDR3 residues: CSARVPGWPASGELFF. The CDR3 nucleotides read TGCAGTGCTAGGGTCCCTGGGTGGCCGGCGTCCGGGGAGCTGTTTTTT.